This entry lists 8 T cell receptor beta chains sequenced from one sample in a study of cytomegalovirus exposure and HLA in healthy donors. Primers for the PCR totalled 60 Vbeta and 13 Jbeta. Using immunoSEQ multiplex PCR, the repertoire was profiled, and TCRdb retains in-frame clones only, with some absent. The repertoire table contains 150,000 to 200,000 clones. The sample was PBMCs. The receptors stem from a woman aged 18 to 35 in good health and CMV-seropositive.

The V call is TRBV6-5, the J call TRBJ1-2, with 7 bases that match TRBD1. This CDR3 has 13 amino acids. Germline V gives CDR1 MNHEY, CDR2 SVGAGI. J was trimmed by 4 bases and V by 6 bases; bases with no gene match: 5. The CDR3: CASRTGQAYGYTF. CDR3 nucleotides: TGTGCCAGCAGGACAGGACAGGCCTATGGCTACACCTTC.

V and J are TRBV9 and TRBJ2-7; D is perhaps TRBD2 (6 bases). Germline lookup yields CDR1 SGDLS and CDR2 YYNGEE. V dropped 0 bases and J dropped 3 bases, with 13 bases sitting between them. This CDR3 contains 15 residues. Here the CDR3 reads CASSVGGVAGYEQYF. Written as DNA, the CDR3 is TGTGCCAGCAGCGTAGGGGGGGTGGCCGGCTACGAGCAGTACTTC.

The chain combines TRBV7-9 with TRBJ1-3, with D unresolved. The CDR3 is made up of 15 amino acids. V was cut by 5 bases and J by 0 bases, with 11 bases left in between. The germline CDR1 and CDR2 sequences are SEHNR and FQNEAQ (reference sequence). The CDR3 DNA reads TGTGCCAGCAGCCTTGACGGGTACTCTGGAAACACCATATATTTT. Encoded protein: CASSLDGYSGNTIYF.

V gene TRBV28 combines with J gene TRBJ1-2, with D possibly matching TRBD1 (6 bases). Germline V CDR1 and CDR2: MDHEN, SYDVKM. Trimming removed 5 bases from V and 8 bases from J, with 18 bases in between. CDR3 length equals 14 residues. CDR3 region: CASSLGQKLGGYTF. CDR3 in DNA: TGTGCCAGCAGTCTTGGACAGAAGCTTGGAGGCTACACCTTC.

This chain joins TRBV27 and TRBJ2-1, with TRBD1 identical over 10 bases. From germline, CDR1 is MNHEY and CDR2 SMNVEV (reference sequence). J lost 7 bases, V lost 5 bases, and 8 bases had no gene match. The CDR3 consists of 15 residues. CDR3 bases: TGTGCCAGCAGTAGCCGGGACAGGGGATTGAATGAGCAGTTCTTC. As protein: CASSSRDRGLNEQFF.

The chain has TRBV5-8 and TRBJ1-5; 9 bases fit TRBD1. J lost 6 bases, V lost 5 bases, and 9 bases had no gene match. This CDR3 has 15 residues. The germline V gene has CDR1 SGHTS and CDR2 YDEGEE. The CDR3 region is CASRWGQGSIQPQHF. In DNA form, the CDR3 reads TGTGCCAGCAGATGGGGACAGGGCAGTATTCAGCCCCAGCATTTT.

The chain uses TRBV11-2 and TRBJ1-1; no clear D. Trimming took 5 bases from V and 1 from J, leaving 8 bases between them. Germline loops: CDR1 SGHAT, CDR2 FQNNGV. The CDR3 loop spans 13 amino acids. The CDR3 protein is CASSERRNTEAFF. In nucleotides, the CDR3 is TGTGCCAGCAGCGAGCGACGGAACACTGAAGCTTTCTTT.

This chain connects TRBV27 to TRBJ1-1; D is perhaps TRBD1 (5 bases). Deletions cut 6 bases from V and 0 bases from J, with 17 bases between. Germline CDR1 MNHEY, CDR2 SMNVEV (reference sequence). There are 16 residues in the CDR3. For the CDR3, the DNA is TGTGCCAGCAGCCCCTTCACAGGAGGGATGAACACTGAAGCTTTCTTT. Its protein is CASSPFTGGMNTEAFF.